This T cell receptor (beta chain) stems from a study of T cells in Graves' hyperthyroidism and ophthalmopathy. In the case of this clonotype: This may come from a read error, since a much larger clone is one base off.

RNA transcripts gave rise to amplified TCR beta CDR3 regions. RT-PCR in the first round (using the HTBI primer set) targeted the TCR CDR3. TCRdb redid the calling of the multiplex PCR reads with MiXCR, one entry per CDR3 protein. The sample contains 350,000 to 450,000 distinct CDR3 sequences, about 17% of which appear only once. The CDR3 runs to 13 residues. Trimming left V 6 bases short and J 4 bases short, with 12 bases between. The V gene's germline CDR1 is MNHNS and CDR2 SASEGT. The specimen sequenced was blood. The chain recombines TRBV6-1 with TRBJ1-1, with D hard to call. This clonotype originated in a woman between 25 and 40 years old with Graves' hyperthyroidism that later progressed to Graves' ophthalmopathy. The CDR3 protein is CASSNTVSTEAFF. The CDR3, as DNA: TGTGCCAGCAGCAATACAGTGAGCACTGAAGCTTTCTTT.